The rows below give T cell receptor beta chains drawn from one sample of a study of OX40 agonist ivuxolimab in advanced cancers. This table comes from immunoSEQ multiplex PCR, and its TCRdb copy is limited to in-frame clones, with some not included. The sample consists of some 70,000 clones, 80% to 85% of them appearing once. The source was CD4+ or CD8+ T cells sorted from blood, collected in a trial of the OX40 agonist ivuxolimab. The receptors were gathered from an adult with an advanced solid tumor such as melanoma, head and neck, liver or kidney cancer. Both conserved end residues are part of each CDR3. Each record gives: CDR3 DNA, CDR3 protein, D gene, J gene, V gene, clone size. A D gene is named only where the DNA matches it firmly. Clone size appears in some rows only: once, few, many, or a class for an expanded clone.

TGTGCCAGCAGCTTCCGAGACGGAATCAATGAGCAGTTCTTC	CASSFRDGINEQFF	NA	TRBJ2-1	TRBV13	NA
TGCGCCAGCAGCCAGAGCTCACTAGCGGGAGGTGGTAGCACAGATACGCAGTATTTT	CASSQSSLAGGGSTDTQYF	TRBD2	TRBJ2-3	TRBV4-1	once
TGTGCCAGTAGTATTCCCTCGGGGCCTCAGGATGAGCAGTTCTTC	CASSIPSGPQDEQFF	NA	TRBJ2-1	TRBV19	once
TGTGCCAGCAGTTTCTCCCTGGGGGAGCAGTACTTC	CASSFSLGEQYF	NA	TRBJ2-7	TRBV28	NA
TGTGCCAGCGGCCCTACTAAGACGGCCCAGTACTTC	CASGPTKTAQYF	NA	TRBJ2-5	TRBV27	NA
TGTGCCAGCAGCCAAATTCGGGCAGCGAACACTGAAGCTTTCTTT	CASSQIRAANTEAFF	NA	TRBJ1-1	TRBV14	few
TGCAGCGTTGAAGCTAACTATGGCTACACCTTC	CSVEANYGYTF	NA	TRBJ1-2	TRBV29-1	NA
TGTGCCAGCAGCCCCCCCGGGGGCAGGAAAGCTTTCTTT	CASSPPGGRKAFF	NA	TRBJ1-1	TRBV28	few
TGTGCCAGCAGCTTAGGGGCCCTGGGGAATACGCAGTATTTT	CASSLGALGNTQYF	NA	TRBJ2-3	TRBV7-8	NA
TGTGCCAGCAGCTTAGTTGACGGCCTGGACGAGCAGTACTTC	CASSLVDGLDEQYF	NA	TRBJ2-7	TRBV7-6	NA
TGTGCCAGCAGCCCAGCCTACGACGGAAGTGGCTACACCTTC	CASSPAYDGSGYTF	NA	TRBJ1-2	TRBV6-5	NA
TGTGCCAGCAGCTTAGACGGGACAGTAGGCCAGCCCCAGCATTTT	CASSLDGTVGQPQHF	TRBD1	TRBJ1-5	TRBV7-9	NA
TGTGCCATCAGCGACCGGGACAGGGAGGGGTATGGCTACACCTTC	CAISDRDREGYGYTF	TRBD1	TRBJ1-2	TRBV10-3	many
TGTGCCATCAGTGAAGTGGACAGGGCTCACTACGAGCAGTACTTC	CAISEVDRAHYEQYF	TRBD1	TRBJ2-7	TRBV10-3	NA
TGTGCCAGCAGCTTAACTCCACAAGAGACCCAGTACTTC	CASSLTPQETQYF	NA	TRBJ2-5	TRBV7-2	few
TGTGCCAGCAGCTCACCTCAGGAGCGGGAGACCACCGGGGAGCTGTTTTTT	CASSSPQERETTGELFF	TRBD2	TRBJ2-2	TRBV11-1	NA
TGCGCCAGCAGCCAAACTAGCTATGGAAACATTCAGTACTTC	CASSQTSYGNIQYF	NA	TRBJ2-4	TRBV5-1	NA
TGTGCCAGCAGTTTTAGGGGGAGGAGCTCCTATAATTCACCCCTCCACTTT	CASSFRGRSSYNSPLHF	NA	TRBJ1-6	TRBV27	NA
TGTGCCAGCAGTTACGACAGGGTGAGGACTGAAGCTTTCTTT	CASSYDRVRTEAFF	TRBD1	TRBJ1-1	TRBV6-5	NA
TGTGCCAGCAGTTATGGCGGGACTGGAAACACCATATATTTT	CASSYGGTGNTIYF	NA	TRBJ1-3	TRBV6-5	NA
TGTGCCACCGCCAGGGGGAGCGGCTATGGCTACACCTTC	CATARGSGYGYTF	TRBD1	TRBJ1-2	TRBV6-1	NA
TGTGCCAGCAGCTCAGGACAGGGCGGTCTCCCGAGCACAGATACGCAGTATTTT	CASSSGQGGLPSTDTQYF	TRBD1	TRBJ2-3	TRBV5-8	NA
TGTGCCAGCACGAATAGCCGGGGCGGGGGATACGAGCAGTACTTC	CASTNSRGGGYEQYF	TRBD2	TRBJ2-7	TRBV6-5	few
TGTGCCATCAGTCCTCAGGGGGAAACTAGCACAGATACGCAGTATTTT	CAISPQGETSTDTQYF	TRBD1	TRBJ2-3	TRBV10-3	NA
TGTGCCAGCAGACCTCCTAGGGGCCGGGGAGACGAGCAGTACTTC	CASRPPRGRGDEQYF	NA	TRBJ2-7	TRBV6-5	NA
TGTGCCAGCAGTCTCCGGTGGAGGGCTAGCAATCAGCCCCAGCATTTT	CASSLRWRASNQPQHF	NA	TRBJ1-5	TRBV28	few
TGCAGCGGTGCGACAGGGGGAAACTATGGCTACACCTTC	CSGATGGNYGYTF	TRBD1	TRBJ1-2	TRBV29-1	NA
TGTGCCAGCAGTTTAGGACGAAACATTCAGTACTTC	CASSLGRNIQYF	NA	TRBJ2-4	TRBV11-2	NA
TGTGCCAGCAGACGGATGAGCACAGATACGCAGTATTTT	CASRRMSTDTQYF	NA	TRBJ2-3	TRBV7-9	NA
TGTGCCAGCAGTGAAGGGAGAGGCGGGGTGACAGATACGCAGTATTTT	CASSEGRGGVTDTQYF	NA	TRBJ2-3	TRBV2	NA
TGCGCCAGCAGCTTGGACCCCTCGAATCAGCCCCAGCATTTT	CASSLDPSNQPQHF	NA	TRBJ1-5	TRBV5-1	few
TGTGCCAGCAGCCAAGGGTATAGCAATCAGCCCCAGCATTTT	CASSQGYSNQPQHF	NA	TRBJ1-5	TRBV4-2	NA
TGTGCCAGCAGTTTACAGGGGGCGACCAAAAACATTCAGTACTTC	CASSLQGATKNIQYF	TRBD1	TRBJ2-4	TRBV6-5	few
TGTGCCAGCAGCTTAAACTACCAACCCCAGTATTTT	CASSLNYQPQYF	NA	TRBJ2-3	TRBV7-2	NA
TGTGCCAGCAGCCTCAAACCCGGGACAGAAGCTTTCTTT	CASSLKPGTEAFF	NA	TRBJ1-1	TRBV9	NA
TGTGCCAGCAGCTTAACCTCCACAGGGGGCTGGAACACTGAAGCTTTCTTT	CASSLTSTGGWNTEAFF	TRBD1	TRBJ1-1	TRBV7-9	NA
TGTGCCGAATCTACCGGGACAGGGGCCGGCGAGCAGTACTTC	CAESTGTGAGEQYF	TRBD1	TRBJ2-7	TRBV30	NA
TGTGCCAGCAGTGCAGCCTACGAGCAGTACTTC	CASSAAYEQYF	NA	TRBJ2-7	TRBV6-5	NA
TGTGCCAGCAGCGTAGCCCCGTCAGCCTACGAGCAGTACTTC	CASSVAPSAYEQYF	NA	TRBJ2-7	TRBV9	NA
TGTGCCAGCAGACCGCGTCTCGCGGGGGGTTCCTACGAGCAGTACTTC	CASRPRLAGGSYEQYF	TRBD2	TRBJ2-7	TRBV11-2	NA
TGTGCCAGCACCGAAGGGGGGGAAGATACGCAGTATTTT	CASTEGGEDTQYF	NA	TRBJ2-3	TRBV7-9	NA
TGTGCCAGCAGTGAAGGGGACCGGTACGAGCAGTACTTC	CASSEGDRYEQYF	NA	TRBJ2-7	TRBV2	NA
TGTGCCATCAGTGAGCCGGGACTAGCGGGACAAAAATCCTACAATGAGCAGTTCTTC	CAISEPGLAGQKSYNEQFF	TRBD2	TRBJ2-1	TRBV10-3	once
TGTGCCAGCAGTCCTCGAGGAGCGGGAGTGGCGGGGGATGAGCAGTTCTTC	CASSPRGAGVAGDEQFF	TRBD2	TRBJ2-1	TRBV28	NA
TGTGCCAGCAGTGACCCGGGCAGGGCTGGCGATGGCTACACCTTC	CASSDPGRAGDGYTF	NA	TRBJ1-2	TRBV2	NA
TGTGCCAGCAGCCTCTCGCCGAACACCGGGGAGCTGTTTTTT	CASSLSPNTGELFF	NA	TRBJ2-2	TRBV7-2	once
TGTGCCAGCAGCGTAGACAGGGTCGATCAGCCCCAGCATTTT	CASSVDRVDQPQHF	TRBD1	TRBJ1-5	TRBV6-5	NA
TGTGCCAGCAGTGAAATTAACCCGGGTGGGAATTCACCCCTCCACTTT	CASSEINPGGNSPLHF	NA	TRBJ1-6	TRBV2	NA
TGTGCCAGCAGCCCCATCGGGGGGGCGCAAAACACTGAAGCTTTCTTT	CASSPIGGAQNTEAFF	NA	TRBJ1-1	TRBV9	NA
TGTGCCAGCAGCTTAGGCACAGGGTTATCGTCGGCTTTCTTT	CASSLGTGLSSAFF	NA	TRBJ1-1	TRBV7-9	NA
TGTGCCAGCAGTTTGTTCAGGGGTATGGATTCACCCCTCCACTTT	CASSLFRGMDSPLHF	NA	TRBJ1-6	TRBV27	NA
TGTGCCAGCAGATTGCGAAACTCCTACAATGAGCAGTTCTTC	CASRLRNSYNEQFF	NA	TRBJ2-1	TRBV6-5	NA
TGTGCCAGCTCACCAGTCAGACAGGGGGCAGGAAAACTGTTTTTT	CASSPVRQGAGKLFF	TRBD1	TRBJ1-4	TRBV18	NA
TGCGCCAGCAGCTTAACGGAGACCTACGAGCAGTACTTC	CASSLTETYEQYF	NA	TRBJ2-7	TRBV5-1	few
TGTGCCAGCAGCAGGGAGCGTACGGGACAGGGGTTAATCATGAACACTGAAGCTTTCTTT	CASSRERTGQGLIMNTEAFF	TRBD1	TRBJ1-1	TRBV4-2	NA
TGTGCCAGCAGCTTAGCCGGACCTGGGACGACCTACGAGCAGTACTTC	CASSLAGPGTTYEQYF	NA	TRBJ2-7	TRBV11-1	few
TGTGCCAGCAGCGTAGCCACGACAGGGACGGAGACCCAGTACTTC	CASSVATTGTETQYF	TRBD1	TRBJ2-5	TRBV9	NA
TGTGCCAGCAGTTCCTTGACCGGGCTGAAGACTGAAGCTTTCTTT	CASSSLTGLKTEAFF	NA	TRBJ1-1	TRBV28	NA
TGCGCCAGCAGCCAAGAGACCGACATCACAGATACGCAGTATTTT	CASSQETDITDTQYF	NA	TRBJ2-3	TRBV4-3	few